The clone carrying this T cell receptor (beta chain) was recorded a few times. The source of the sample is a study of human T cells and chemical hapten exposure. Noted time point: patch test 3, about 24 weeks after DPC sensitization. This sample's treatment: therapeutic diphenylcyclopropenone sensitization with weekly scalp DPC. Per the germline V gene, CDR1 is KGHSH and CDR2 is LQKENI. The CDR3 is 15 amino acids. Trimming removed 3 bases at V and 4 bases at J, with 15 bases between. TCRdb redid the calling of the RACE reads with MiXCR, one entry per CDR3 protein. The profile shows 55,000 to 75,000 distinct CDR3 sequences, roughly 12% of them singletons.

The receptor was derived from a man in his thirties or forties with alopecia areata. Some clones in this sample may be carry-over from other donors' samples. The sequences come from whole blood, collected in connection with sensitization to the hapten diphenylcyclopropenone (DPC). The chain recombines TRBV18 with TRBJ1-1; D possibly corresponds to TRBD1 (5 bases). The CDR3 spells CASSPLGQGGTEAFF. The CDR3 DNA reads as TGTGCCAGCTCACCCCTGGGGCAGGGTGGCACTGAAGCTTTCTTT.